Each of the 17 T cell receptor beta chains below was sequenced from the same sample in a study of shared T cell receptors in the human thymus. Sequenced by immunoSEQ multiplex PCR; TCRdb stores in-frame clones only, minus some. The sample has hundreds of thousands of clones, approximately 87% seen once. These data were likewise used in another study, on human thymus T cells.

Material for sequencing was thymocytes. The receptors derive from a boy younger than two with a congenital heart defect.

V and J are TRBV7-2 and TRBJ1-2; D unclear. V was cut by 3 bases and J by 5 bases, with 19 bases left in between. The CDR3 covers 16 residues. The V gene's germline CDR1 is SGHTA and CDR2 FQGNSA. The CDR3 is CASSFRGLRLVYGYTF. The CDR3 nucleotides are TGTGCCAGCAGCTTTCGGGGTCTGAGGCTGGTTTATGGCTACACCTTC. Full variable domain (outside the CDR3, taken from reference TRBV7-2 and TRBJ1-2): GAGVSQSPSNKVTEKGKDVELRCDPISGHTALYWYRQSLGQGLEFLIYFQGNSAPDKSGLPSDRFSAERTGGSVSTLTIQRTQQEDSAVYLCASSFRGLRLVYGYTFGSGTRLTVV.

The sample holds one count of this clone. The chain is built from TRBV6-5 and TRBJ2-1, with D hard to call. This CDR3 contains 12 residues. Germline V CDR1 and CDR2: MNHEY, SVGAGI. CDR3 loop: CVGVGYYNEQFF. CDR3 coding DNA: TGTGTGGGCGTGGGCTACTACAATGAGCAGTTCTTC.

The genes are TRBV7-9 and TRBJ2-3, with 10 bases lining up with TRBD1. CDR3 length: 12 residues. Germline loops: CDR1 SEHNR, CDR2 FQNEAQ (reference sequence). J was trimmed by 14 bases and V by 2 bases; bases with no gene match: 4. The CDR3 sequence is CASSLPTGGRYF. The CDR3 DNA reads as TGTGCCAGCAGCTTACCGACAGGGGGCCGGTATTTT.

This rearrangement joins TRBV28 to TRBJ1-4, with D hard to call. CDR1 is MDHEN and CDR2 is SYDVKM in the germline V gene. With 6 bases removed from V and 4 bases from J, the gap between germline ends came to 15 bases. The CDR3 has 15 residues. CDR3 residues: CASSYDGALNEKLFF. CDR3 sequence (DNA): TGTGCCAGCAGCTATGACGGAGCACTTAATGAAAAACTGTTTTTT.

The V and J genes are TRBV5-4 and TRBJ2-1, with TRBD2 matching over 9 bases. Looked up from germline, CDR1 is SGHNT and CDR2 is YYREEE (reference sequence). The CDR3 consists of 14 residues. Germline trimming cut 2 bases from V and 7 bases from J; bases unmatched to any gene: 4. The CDR3 DNA reads as TGTGCCAGCAGCTTTGCGGGGGGGCCTAATGAGCAGTTCTTC. It specifies CASSFAGGPNEQFF.

J is TRBJ1-2 and V is TRBV2; D unresolved. CDR3 length: 13 residues. Trimming removed 0 bases from V and 4 bases from J, with 6 bases in between. CDR1 is SNHLY, CDR2 FYNNEI, per germline. CDR3 in DNA: TGTGCCAGCAGTGAAGCGGCTGTCTATGGCTACACCTTC. Translation: CASSEAAVYGYTF.

The CDR3 loop is CASNPGSGANVLTF. CDR3 in DNA: TGTGCCAGCAATCCGGGCTCTGGGGCCAACGTCCTGACTTTC. The chain joins TRBV27 to TRBJ2-6; D remains ambiguous. CDR3 size: 14 residues. Between the trimmed V and J ends, which lost 7 bases and 0 bases, there was a span of 7 bases. Germline CDR1 MNHEY, CDR2 SMNVEV (reference sequence).

The gene calls are TRBV28 and TRBJ2-5, with 10 nucleotides matching TRBD2. The V and J ends lost 6 bases and 3 bases, in that order; junction bases with no gene match: 22. The CDR3 sequence is 20 residues long. Germline V gives CDR1 MDHEN, CDR2 SYDVKM. CDR3 region: CASSPGRTKSTSGSKETQYF. CDR3 nucleotides: TGTGCCAGCAGCCCGGGGAGGACCAAGTCGACTAGCGGGTCGAAAGAGACCCAGTACTTC.

About this clone itself: At the DNA level, this CDR3 is encoded by other sequences in the same sample as well. CDR3 sequence: CASSLGGAEAFF. CDR3 coding DNA: TGTGCCAGCAGCTTGGGCGGGGCTGAAGCTTTCTTT. This rearrangement joins TRBV7-8 to TRBJ1-1; no clear D gene. V was shortened by 3 bases and J by 6 bases, with 8 bases between the two germline ends. Germline V gene lookup returns CDR1 SGHVS and CDR2 FQNEAQ. The CDR3 sequence is 12 residues long. The full variable domain, its missing parts supplied by reference TRBV7-8 and TRBJ1-1, is GAGVSQSPRYKVAKRGQDVALRCDPISGHVSLFWYQQALGQGPEFLTYFQNEAQLDKSGLPSDRFFAERPEGSVSTLKIQRTQQEDSAVYLCASSLGGAEAFFGQGTRLTVV.

This clone is a singleton in its sample. The chain recombines TRBV4-1 with TRBJ2-1; D perhaps matches TRBD2 (6 bases). Trimming took off 1 base at V and 1 base at J, with 11 bases between the two ends. The germline gives CDR1 MGHRA, CDR2 YSYEKL. CDR3 size: 16 residues. The CDR3 sequence: CASSQGSGLSYNEQFF. The CDR3 DNA sequence: TGCGCCAGCAGCCAAGGGTCGGGACTGTCCTACAATGAGCAGTTCTTC.

This chain connects TRBV4-3 to TRBJ1-2; a possible D gene is TRBD1 (5 bases). The CDR3 covers 17 residues. V was trimmed by 4 bases and J by 10 bases, leaving 28 bases between them. Germline assignment: CDR1 LGHNA and CDR2 YSLEER. This CDR3 is CASSPIARTRKDCDYTF. The DNA for the CDR3 is TGCGCCAGCAGCCCGATAGCTAGGACAAGAAAAGATTGCGACTACACCTTC.

The CDR3 nucleotides are TGTGCCAGCAGTGAATGGGGGGACAGGGCAGGGGCTAACTATGGCTACACCTTC. This sequence encodes CASSEWGDRAGANYGYTF. V usage is TRBV25-1 and J usage is TRBJ1-2; 9 bases are a match to TRBD1. The V gene end was trimmed by 1 base and the J gene end by 0 bases; junction bases not matched to a gene: 9. CDR3 length: 18 amino acids. From germline, CDR1 is MGHDK and CDR2 SYGVNS.

The chain links TRBV11-3 to TRBJ1-1; tentative D call: TRBD1 (5 bases). The CDR3 sequence is 12 residues long. Germline-derived CDR1 and CDR2 are SGHNT and YENEEA. V lost 5 bases and J lost 7, with 11 bases in between. The DNA of the CDR3 is TGTGCCAGCAGCCGCGGAGGGGATGAAGCTTTCTTT. This gives the protein CASSRGGDEAFF.

This clone has just a few counts. The V gene is TRBV5-1, the J gene TRBJ1-4; TRBD1 matches 9 bases. This CDR3 region has 15 residues. Germline V lookup: CDR1 SGHRS, CDR2 YFSETQ. Germline trimming cut 4 bases from V and 6 bases from J; bases unmatched to any gene: 7. The DNA of the CDR3 is TGCGCCAGCAGCCTGGGACAGGGCGGTTATGAAAAACTGTTTTTT. It encodes CASSLGQGGYEKLFF.

This clone was recorded only once. This CDR3 is also generated by other DNA sequences in the sample. The gene calls are TRBV12-5 and TRBJ1-1; D is perhaps TRBD1 (5 bases). CDR3 length equals 14 residues. CDR1 LGHNT and CDR2 FRNRAP come from the germline V gene. The V end lost 2 bases, the J end lost 3 bases, and 10 bases lay between the germline ends. CDR3 region: CASGLRGGDTEAFF. CDR3 coding DNA: TGTGCTAGTGGTTTGCGGGGGGGTGACACTGAAGCTTTCTTT.

The chain employs TRBV2 and TRBJ1-1; TRBD1 agrees at 8 bases. V gave up 0 bases and J gave up 5 bases; unmatched junction bases: 14. Germline CDR1 is SNHLY and CDR2 is FYNNEI. The CDR3 length is 18 residues. CDR3 protein: CASSEALDREGIFTEAFF. CDR3 coding DNA: TGTGCCAGCAGTGAAGCGTTGGACAGGGAAGGAATTTTTACTGAAGCTTTCTTT. The entire variable domain, with the rest obtained from reference TRBV2 and TRBJ1-1, is as follows: EPEVTQTPSHQVTQMGQEVILRCVPISNHLYFYWYRQILGQKVEFLVSFYNNEISEKSEIFDDQFSVERPDGSNFTLKIRSTKLEDSAMYFCASSEALDREGIFTEAFFGQGTRLTVV.

This chain joins TRBV20-1 and TRBJ2-3; D is ambiguous. Looked up from germline, CDR1 is DFQATT and CDR2 is SNEGSKA (reference sequence). V lost 3 bases to trimming and J lost 10 bases, with 11 bases between them. The CDR3 is made up of 11 amino acids. The chain's CDR3 is CSARVGYAQYF. The DNA of the CDR3 is TGCAGTGCTAGGGTCGGGTACGCGCAGTATTTT.